This T cell receptor beta chain is drawn from a study of blood T cell repertoires in COVID-19. Assignments of participants to cohorts depended upon their own reported clinical history. V lost 6 bases to trimming and J lost 2 bases, with 9 bases between them. Per germline, CDR1 MNHEY and CDR2 SVGAGI. The length of the CDR3 is 13 residues. As processed by the authors: Reference gene primers were amplified, and this amplification served to estimate nucleated cell counts. TCRdb keeps only in-frame clones here, not all; method: immunoSEQ multiplex PCR. The V and J calls and clone size come from that table; D and trimming were worked out from the DNA. Of more than 300,000 clones listed, over 75% are singletons.

This chain links TRBV6-5 with TRBJ2-3; no clear D. Sequencing used PBMCs or T cells enriched from blood (not recorded which). This receptor was identified in a man in his thirties or forties who had recovered from COVID-19. CDR3 bases: TGTGCCAGCAGGAGGCGGCCCACAGATACGCAGTATTTT. Translated: CASRRRPTDTQYF.